Presented here are 4 T cell receptor beta chains from one specimen sequenced in a study of shared clonotypes between healthy human individuals. The table came from immunoSEQ multiplex PCR; TCRdb's copy has only in-frame clones and leaves some out. The sample records over 700,000 clones, just under 75% being singletons. The sample was memory CD4+ T cells sorted from blood. The sample's subset: CD45RA-negative fraction. These TCRs come from a woman aged 25 to 45 in good health.

The chain recombines TRBV28 with TRBJ2-7, with 8 bases matching TRBD2. The V and J ends lost 8 bases and 2 bases, in that order; junction bases with no gene match: 8. The CDR3 sequence is 14 residues long. Germline V lookup: CDR1 MDHEN, CDR2 SYDVKM. The CDR3 bases are TGTGCCAGCGAAGGGGGACTAGAAGCCTACGAGCAGTACTTC. Protein sequence: CASEGGLEAYEQYF. The entire variable domain, with the rest obtained from reference TRBV28 and TRBJ2-7, is as follows: DVKVTQSSRYLVKRTGEKVFLECVQDMDHENMFWYRQDPGLGLRLIYFSYDVKMKEKGDIPEGYSVSREKKERFSLILESASTNQTSMYLCASEGGLEAYEQYFGPGTRLTVT.

The chain recombines TRBV27 with TRBJ2-7; possible D gene TRBD2, 5 bases. The CDR3 loop spans 14 amino acids. The V end lost 5 bases, the J end lost 0 bases, and 11 bases lay between the germline ends. The germline gives CDR1 MNHEY, CDR2 SMNVEV (reference sequence). The CDR3 sequence is CASSKDSNSYEQYF. CDR3 coding DNA: TGTGCCAGCAGTAAGGACTCTAACTCCTACGAGCAGTACTTC.

The CDR3 sequence: CASSLGRTFNEKLFF. The CDR3 region has the DNA TGTGCCAGCAGTTTAGGACGGACCTTTAATGAAAAACTGTTTTTT. V gene TRBV28 combines with J gene TRBJ1-4, with no clear D. Per the germline V gene, CDR1 is MDHEN and CDR2 is SYDVKM. The V gene lost 2 bases and the J gene lost 4 bases, with 11 bases spanning the gap. This CDR3 comprises 15 residues.

The rearrangement joins TRBV18 to TRBJ2-1, with D perhaps matching TRBD2 (5 bases). The V gene lost 9 bases and the J gene lost 5 bases, with 20 bases spanning the gap. The CDR3 is made up of 15 amino acids. The germline gives CDR1 KGHSH, CDR2 LQKENI. The CDR3 is CASNYGIASDNEQFF. CDR3 sequence (DNA): TGTGCCAGTAATTACGGGATCGCGTCGGACAATGAGCAGTTCTTC.